This T cell receptor beta chain was identified during a study of T cell repertoires in cytomegalovirus infection. Study in general: Evidence of both CMV infection and a matching HLA type came from public TCR beta signatures.

This CDR3 region has 14 residues. Germline V gene sequence: CDR1 MNHEY, CDR2 SMNVEV (reference sequence). J gave up 7 bases and V 5 bases, and 7 bases lay outside the gene matches. One entry per CDR3 protein results from TCRdb running MiXCR on the reads. The top ten hold about an eighth of the sample, which has about 890,000 distinct CDR3 sequences, approximately 31% seen once. Points on this clonotype: Its antigen is as yet unknown.

The material was cultured CD8+ T cells from PBMCs, obtained from culture after CMV antigen stimulation. This chain uses TRBV27 with TRBJ2-1, with TRBD1 matching over 8 bases. The TCR sequence derives from a human donor in good health (CMV status not recorded). Some clones in this sample may be carry-over from other donors' samples. For the CDR3, the DNA is TGTGCCAGCAGTGATGGGACAGGTGAGAATGAGCAGTTCTTC. It is translated as CASSDGTGENEQFF.